The clone carrying this T cell receptor beta chain was observed at least ten times. This sample is drawn from a study of T-cell reconstitution after alpha-beta-depleted transplantation in children. CDR3 size: 16 residues. The junction had 2 bases not matched to a gene; V was cut back by 3 bases and J by 2 bases. Germline V gene sequence: CDR1 KGHSH, CDR2 LQKENI. Preparation of the TCRbeta library involved a method that used unique molecular identifiers. TCRdb re-analysed the PCR reads in MiXCR, keeping a single row per CDR3 protein. The repertoire holds 200,000 to 250,000 distinct CDR3 sequences, approximately 9% seen once, with roughly 6.2% in the top ten.

The sample in question was PBMCs from the stem cell graft donor, obtained from the stem cell graft. This chain joins TRBV18 and TRBJ1-3; 12 nucleotides agree with TRBD1. The TCR originated in a human donor who donated a stem cell graft to a child with acute lymphoblastic leukemia. Here the CDR3 DNA reads TGTGCCAGCTCACCGGGACAGGGGGCAACTGGAAACACCATATATTTT. Protein sequence: CASSPGQGATGNTIYF.